In its sample, the clone carrying this T cell receptor beta chain was seen many times. The sample is drawn from a study of read filtering for tumor transcriptome and immune sequencing. Germline V gives CDR1 SGHNT, CDR2 YENEEA. The CDR3 is 18 amino acids. With 6 bases clipped from V and 0 bases from J, the junction kept 9 bases outside the gene matches. This library used around 400 ng RNA and molecular barcoded adaptors spanning alpha/delta and beta/gamma chains. MiXCR, applied by TCRdb to the reads, yields one record per CDR3 protein. The sample shows fewer than 100,000 distinct CDR3 sequences, 10% to 15% of them seen only once.

The V and J genes are TRBV11-3 and TRBJ2-1; 12 positions match TRBD2. Sequencing input: a population of CD138-negative cells sorted from bone marrow. This sequence originates from a donor over 35 with multiple myeloma. The CDR3 is CASSPTSGSPSSYNEQFF. CDR3 DNA: TGTGCCAGCAGTCCGACTAGCGGGAGCCCTTCCTCCTACAATGAGCAGTTCTTC.